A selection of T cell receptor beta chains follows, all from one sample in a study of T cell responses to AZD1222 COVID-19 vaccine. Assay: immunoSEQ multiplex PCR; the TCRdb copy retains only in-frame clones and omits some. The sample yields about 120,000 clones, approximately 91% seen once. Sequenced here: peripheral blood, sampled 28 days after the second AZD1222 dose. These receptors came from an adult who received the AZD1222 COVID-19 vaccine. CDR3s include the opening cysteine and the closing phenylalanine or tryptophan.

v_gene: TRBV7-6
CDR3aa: CASSTRTGGPTEAFF

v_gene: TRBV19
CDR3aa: CASIPGSSGNTIYF

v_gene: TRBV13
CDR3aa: CASSLRKYTGELFF

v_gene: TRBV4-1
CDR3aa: CASSQDPGTTNEQYF

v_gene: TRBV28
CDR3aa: CASSSTNSPLHF

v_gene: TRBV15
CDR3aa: CATSRSTSDYNQPQHF

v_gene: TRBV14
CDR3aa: CASSQGPNQPQHF

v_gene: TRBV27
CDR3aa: CASSLFSYNEQFF

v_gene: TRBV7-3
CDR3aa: CASSLIFESEQFF

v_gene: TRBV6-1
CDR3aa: CASSAPDALLVETQYF

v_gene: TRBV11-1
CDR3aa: CASSLWLGPRETQYF

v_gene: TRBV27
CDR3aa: CASRSPNYGYTF

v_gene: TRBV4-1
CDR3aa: CASSLSGMASSYNEQFF

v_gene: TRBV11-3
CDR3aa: CASSSQEGARTGELFF

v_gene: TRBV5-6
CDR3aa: CASSLGDRDDYEQYF

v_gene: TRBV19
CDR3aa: CASSIGSQPYEQYF

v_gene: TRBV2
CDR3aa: CASLGSGMIRPYEQYF

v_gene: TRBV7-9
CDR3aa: CASSLGGQGPGELFF

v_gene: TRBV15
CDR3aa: CATSRDSSGSYEQYF

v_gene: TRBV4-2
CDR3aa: CASSLTGEGEKLFF

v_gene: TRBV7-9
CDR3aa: CASSPRTGLDGYTF

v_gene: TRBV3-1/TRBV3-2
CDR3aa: CASSQDAGRWVNEQYF

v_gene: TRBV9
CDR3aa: CASSVAGDTQYF

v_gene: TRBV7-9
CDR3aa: CASSSPLPGIPYGYTF

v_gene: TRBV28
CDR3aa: CASSSPGRDTF

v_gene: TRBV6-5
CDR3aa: CASSYSFGQGIVEQYF

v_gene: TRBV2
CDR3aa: CASSVQVNDGYTF

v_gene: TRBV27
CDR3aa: CASSLLAGIGELFF

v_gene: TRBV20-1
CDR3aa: CSASKGAAKNIQYF

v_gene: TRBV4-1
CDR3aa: CASSPGYATNEKLFF

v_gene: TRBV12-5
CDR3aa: CASGLGHGTVRYTF

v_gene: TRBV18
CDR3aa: CASSFLGSSNEQYF

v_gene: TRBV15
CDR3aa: CATSREWTVNTEAFF

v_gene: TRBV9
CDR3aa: CASSVATSYGNDYGYTF

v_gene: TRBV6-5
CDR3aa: CASTLTRDYGYTF

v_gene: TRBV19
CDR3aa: CASSIVPGDTQYF

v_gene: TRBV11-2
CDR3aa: CASSFSPAAGELFF

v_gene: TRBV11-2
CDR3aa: CASSLQSGLHEQYF

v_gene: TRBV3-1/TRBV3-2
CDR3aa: CASSQVSRASYEQYF

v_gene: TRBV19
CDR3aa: CASSIDGELPEAFF

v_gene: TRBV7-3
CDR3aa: CASSRDPTGELFF

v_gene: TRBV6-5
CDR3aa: CASTGTANEKLFF

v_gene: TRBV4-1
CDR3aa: CASSQVGYNEQFF

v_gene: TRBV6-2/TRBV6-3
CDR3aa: CASSYDGNQPQHF

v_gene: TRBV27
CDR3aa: CASSEGPGTSYEQYF

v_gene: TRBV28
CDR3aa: CASMDSPGQGTYYSNQPQHF

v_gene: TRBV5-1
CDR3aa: CASSLQGTGHNEQFF

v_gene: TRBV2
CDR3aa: CASTQFSGRGEAFF

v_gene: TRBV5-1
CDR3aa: CASSLDKSISGNTIYF

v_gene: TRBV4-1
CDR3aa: CASSQEWSSYYGYTF

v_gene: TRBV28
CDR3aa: CASSLRGYGYTF